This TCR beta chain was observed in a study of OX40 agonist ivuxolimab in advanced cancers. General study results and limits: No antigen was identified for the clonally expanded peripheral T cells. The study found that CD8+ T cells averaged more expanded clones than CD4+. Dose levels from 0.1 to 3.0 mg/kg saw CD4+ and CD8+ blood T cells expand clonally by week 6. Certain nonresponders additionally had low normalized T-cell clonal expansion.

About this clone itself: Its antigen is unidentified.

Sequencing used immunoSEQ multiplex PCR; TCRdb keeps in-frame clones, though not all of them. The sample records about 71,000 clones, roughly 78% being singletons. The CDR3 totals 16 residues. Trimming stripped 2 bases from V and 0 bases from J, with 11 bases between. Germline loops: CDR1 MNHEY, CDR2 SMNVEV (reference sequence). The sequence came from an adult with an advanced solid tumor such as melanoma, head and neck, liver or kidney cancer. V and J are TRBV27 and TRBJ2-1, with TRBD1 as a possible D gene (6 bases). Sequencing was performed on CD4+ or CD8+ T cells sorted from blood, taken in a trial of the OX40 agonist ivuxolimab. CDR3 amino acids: CASSLRGTSSYNEQFF. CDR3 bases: TGTGCCAGCAGTTTAAGGGGGACATCCTCCTACAATGAGCAGTTCTTC.